This T cell receptor beta chain was identified during a study of blood T cell repertoires in COVID-19 (dated by TCRdb to about 2020). Regarding the study in general: The collaborator samples originated in the United States, Italy and Spain and spanned the acute and convalescent phases of COVID-19. The prospective study material was composed of cDNA or gDNA derived from T cells, B-cell-depleted T cells, or PBMCs. Subjects who had been exposed to COVID-19, were actively infected with it, or had recovered from it provided the deeply sampled blood TCRbeta repertoires that made up the dataset. A freely available public database, intended as a resource for researchers studying the immune response to SARS-CoV-2, is where the repertoires were released. Samples were obtained from the ongoing ImmuneRACE study (first 160 participants) and from 1,254 subjects provided by 6 global collaborators. A de-identified subject ID, COVID-19 status, age in years and sex were almost always included in the sample metadata. Where available, HLA class I and class II types were obtained from metadata supplied by the sample provider rather than from assay-based typing. Overall study outcomes, separate from this receptor: The quantity of clinical and demographic metadata differed by source and by participant and was supplied without curation.

The cysteine opens and the phenylalanine closes a CDR3 of 18 amino acids. Kept here is only the CDR3 DNA, which spans 54 bases and is read in frame from base 1. The V end loses 3 bases and the J end loses 0 bases, and a stretch of 22 bases separates them. Per the germline V gene (reference sequence), DFQATT is the CDR1 and SNEGSKA is the CDR2. Enrolling through a virtual design, the prospective study's participants ranged in age from roughly 18 to 95 years and lived across 24 United States geographic areas. To assign participants to cohorts, the prospective study relied on clinical history that participants themselves reported in a screening survey and a study questionnaire. For ImmuneRACE Cohort 3, a participant was defined as recovered based on two consecutive negative NP/OP PCR tests, clearance by a healthcare professional, or resolution of symptoms. Each participant in the prospective study had whole blood, serum and a nasopharyngeal or oropharyngeal swab collected by mobile phlebotomists. Participants in the prospective study had the option to provide additional blood draws and questionnaires over an approximately 2-month period. Prospective study blood samples were shipped either frozen or at room temperature before DNA extraction.

The immunoSEQ Assay, a bias-controlled multiplex PCR, was used to amplify TCRbeta CDR3 regions from genomic DNA. In the paper's pipeline: The number of nucleated cells in each sample was estimated from the amplification of reference gene primers within the assay. To quantify the absolute abundance of each unique TCRbeta CDR3 rearrangement, sequence reads were collapsed and filtered. For each sample, productive Simpson clonality was calculated as the square root of Simpson's diversity index across productive rearrangements. TCRdb obtained this table from immuneACCESS and retained in-frame rearrangements with V and J assigned. These tables miss some clones; where compared with another copy, unresolved V genes account for less than half of the shortfall, and the remainder is unexplained. D and trimming were read from the DNA, whereas the V and J calls and clone size are those reported in that table. The sample records more than 300,000 clones, roughly 91% of which are singletons. Around 9% of the sample lies in the top ten.

Turning to this clone: Its antigen is currently not known. No per-base quality is available; no much larger clone lies one base away.

The sequencing sample was made of PBMCs or T cells enriched from blood (not recorded which). Rearrangement joined TRBV20-1 to TRBJ2-3; perhaps TRBD2 is the D gene, with 5 bases matching. This clonotype was sampled from a woman in her 30s who had recovered from COVID-19. The CDR3 is CSASATVDWAESTDTQYF. At the DNA level, the sequence is TGCAGTGCTAGTGCTACGGTGGACTGGGCGGAGAGCACAGATACGCAGTATTTT.